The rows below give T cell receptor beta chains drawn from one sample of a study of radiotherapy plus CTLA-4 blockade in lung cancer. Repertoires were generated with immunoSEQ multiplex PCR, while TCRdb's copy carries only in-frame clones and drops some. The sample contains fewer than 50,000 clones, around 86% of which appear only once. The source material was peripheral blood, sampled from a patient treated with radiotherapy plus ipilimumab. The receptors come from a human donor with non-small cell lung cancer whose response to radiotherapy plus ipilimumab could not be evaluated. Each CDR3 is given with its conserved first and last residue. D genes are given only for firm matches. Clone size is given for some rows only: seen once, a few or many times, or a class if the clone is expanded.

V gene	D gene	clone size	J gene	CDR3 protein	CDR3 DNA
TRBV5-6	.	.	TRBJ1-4	CASSLGGLTNEKLFF	TGTGCCAGCAGCTTGGGGGGGCTCACTAATGAAAAACTGTTTTTT
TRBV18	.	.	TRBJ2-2	CASSPSGTGELFF	TGTGCCAGCTCACCCTCAGGCACCGGGGAGCTGTTTTTT
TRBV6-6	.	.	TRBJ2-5	CASSYGASRETQYF	TGTGCCAGCAGTTACGGGGCTAGTCGGGAGACCCAGTACTTC
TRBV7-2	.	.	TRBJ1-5	CASSLAEGGGQPQHF	TGTGCCAGCAGCTTAGCGGAGGGCGGAGGTCAGCCCCAGCATTTT
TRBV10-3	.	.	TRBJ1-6	CAIRASLNSPLHF	TGTGCCATCAGAGCGTCCTTGAATTCACCCCTCCACTTT
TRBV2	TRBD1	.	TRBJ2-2	CASSTPGQGAFLDGELFF	TGTGCCAGCAGTACTCCGGGACAGGGGGCGTTCCTCGACGGGGAGCTGTTTTTT
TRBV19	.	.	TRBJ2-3	CASSIAGADTQYF	TGTGCCAGTAGTATAGCGGGGGCAGATACGCAGTATTTT
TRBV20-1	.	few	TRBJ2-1	CSAREQGNQFF	TGCAGTGCTAGGGAACAGGGCAATCAGTTCTTC
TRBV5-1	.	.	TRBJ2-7	CASSLAGRGDEQYF	TGCGCCAGCAGCTTGGCGGGCAGGGGAGACGAGCAGTACTTC
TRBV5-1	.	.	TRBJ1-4	CASSRRGQTNEKLFF	TGCGCCAGCAGCCGCCGGGGTCAAACTAATGAAAAACTGTTTTTT
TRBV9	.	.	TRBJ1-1	CASSEGVMNTEAFF	TGTGCCAGCAGCGAGGGGGTTATGAACACTGAAGCTTTCTTT
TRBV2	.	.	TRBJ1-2	CASSGGGLVYGYTF	TGTGCCAGCAGTGGGGGGGGATTAGTCTATGGCTACACCTTC
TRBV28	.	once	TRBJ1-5	CASSPTGTDQPQHF	TGTGCCAGCAGTCCTACAGGAACGGATCAGCCCCAGCATTTT
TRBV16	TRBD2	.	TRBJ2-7	CASSSGTTSYEQYF	TGTGCCAGCAGTTCCGGGACTACATCCTACGAGCAGTACTTC
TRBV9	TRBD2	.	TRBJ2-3	CASSVGRGASGNTDTQYF	TGTGCCAGCAGCGTAGGGAGGGGGGCTAGCGGGAACACAGATACGCAGTATTTT
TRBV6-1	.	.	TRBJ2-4	CASTETWAGANIQYF	TGTGCCAGCACCGAAACGTGGGCAGGGGCGAACATTCAGTACTTC
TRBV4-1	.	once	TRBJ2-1	CASSQDRGWAEQFF	TGCGCCAGCAGCCAAGATCGGGGTTGGGCTGAGCAGTTCTTC
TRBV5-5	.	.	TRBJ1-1	CASSLGVLGADLNTEAFF	TGTGCCAGCAGCTTGGGGGTTCTGGGGGCCGACCTGAACACTGAAGCTTTCTTT
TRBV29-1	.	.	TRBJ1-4	CSVARGGEKLFF	TGCAGCGTCGCCAGGGGTGGTGAAAAACTGTTTTTT
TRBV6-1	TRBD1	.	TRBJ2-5	CASSARTGIQETQYF	TGTGCCAGCAGCGCCCGGACAGGTATACAAGAGACCCAGTACTTC
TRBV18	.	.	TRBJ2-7	CASSPPGTRTYEQYF	TGTGCCAGCTCACCACCCGGGACTCGTACCTACGAGCAGTACTTC
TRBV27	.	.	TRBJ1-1	CASSTLNTEAFF	TGTGCCAGCAGTACATTGAACACTGAAGCTTTCTTT
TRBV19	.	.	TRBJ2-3	CASGGVPDTQYF	TGTGCCAGTGGCGGGGTCCCAGATACGCAGTATTTT
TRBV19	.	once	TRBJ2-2	CATQTTGTGELFF	TGTGCCACCCAGACAACTGGCACCGGGGAGCTGTTTTTT
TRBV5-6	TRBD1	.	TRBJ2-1	CASSQLYTGESLNEQFF	TGTGCCAGCAGCCAACTTTATACAGGGGAATCCCTCAATGAGCAGTTCTTC
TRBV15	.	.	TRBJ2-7	CATRRGATSYEQYF	TGTGCCACCCGCCGGGGTGCTACTAGCTACGAGCAGTACTTC
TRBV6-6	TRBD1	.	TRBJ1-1	CASSRQGNTEAFF	TGTGCCAGCAGTCGACAGGGGAACACTGAAGCTTTCTTT
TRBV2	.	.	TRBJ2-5	CASSPRGLETQYF	TGTGCCAGCAGCCCTCGGGGGTTAGAGACCCAGTACTTC
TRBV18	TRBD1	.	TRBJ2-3	CASSPRTGGTDTQYF	TGTGCCAGCTCACCAAGGACAGGGGGCACAGATACGCAGTATTTT
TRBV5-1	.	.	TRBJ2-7	CASSLTSGFSSYEQYF	TGCGCCAGCAGCTTGACGTCAGGGTTTAGCTCCTACGAGCAGTACTTC
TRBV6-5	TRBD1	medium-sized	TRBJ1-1	CASSPTGPVDTEAFF	TGTGCCAGCAGCCCGACAGGGCCCGTGGACACTGAAGCTTTCTTT
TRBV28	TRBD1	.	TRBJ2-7	CASQGRDRSYEQYF	TGTGCCAGCCAGGGCCGGGACAGGTCCTACGAGCAGTACTTC
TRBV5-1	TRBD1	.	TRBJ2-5	CASSQTGTGGGETQYF	TGCGCCAGCAGCCAAACCGGGACAGGGGGAGGGGAGACCCAGTACTTC
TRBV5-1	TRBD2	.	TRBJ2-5	CASSFPSGETQYF	TGCGCCAGCAGCTTTCCTAGCGGAGAGACCCAGTACTTC
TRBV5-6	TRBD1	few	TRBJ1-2	CASRRDSDYGYTF	TGTGCCAGCAGGCGGGACAGCGACTATGGCTACACCTTC
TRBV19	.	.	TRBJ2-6	CASGGGPGANVLTF	TGTGCCAGTGGGGGGGGGCCTGGGGCCAACGTCCTGACTTTC
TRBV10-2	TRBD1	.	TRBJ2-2	CATQRGPNTGELFF	TGCGCGACGCAAAGGGGGCCGAACACCGGGGAGCTGTTTTTT
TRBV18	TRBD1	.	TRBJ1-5	CASSEGTGGGHQPQHF	TGTGCCAGCTCGGAAGGGACAGGGGGCGGTCATCAGCCCCAGCATTTT
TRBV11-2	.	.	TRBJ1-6	CASSLEGRRRPRTPLHF	TGTGCCAGCAGCTTAGAGGGGCGGCGGCGACCTAGGACACCCCTCCACTTT
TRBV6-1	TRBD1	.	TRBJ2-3	CASSVRTGGADTQYF	TGTGCCAGCAGTGTGAGGACAGGGGGCGCAGATACGCAGTATTTT
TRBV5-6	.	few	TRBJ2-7	CASSLAGLPYEQYF	TGTGCCAGCAGCTTGGCAGGACTTCCATACGAGCAGTACTTC
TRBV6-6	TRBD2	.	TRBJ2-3	CASSPLASGSTDTQYF	TGTGCCAGCAGTCCCCTGGCTAGCGGGAGCACAGATACGCAGTATTTT
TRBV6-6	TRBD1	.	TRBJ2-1	CASRATGLNEQFF	TGTGCCAGCAGAGCGACAGGGCTTAATGAGCAGTTCTTC
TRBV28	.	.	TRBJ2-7	CASSGLGTSHF	TGTGCCAGCAGTGGCCTCGGGACAAGTCACTTC
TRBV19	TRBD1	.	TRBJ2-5	CAGSKETGLETQYF	TGTGCCGGTAGTAAAGAGACAGGGTTGGAGACCCAGTACTTC
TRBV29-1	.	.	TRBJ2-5	CSVVHSQETQYF	TGCAGCGTTGTCCACAGCCAAGAGACCCAGTACTTC
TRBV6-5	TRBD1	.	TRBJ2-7	CASSLGQGARYEQYF	TGTGCCAGCAGTTTGGGACAGGGGGCTAGGTACGAGCAGTACTTC
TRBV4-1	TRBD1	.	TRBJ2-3	CASSQRQGADTQYF	TGCGCCAGCAGCCAGCGACAGGGCGCAGATACGCAGTATTTT